This T cell receptor (beta chain) was sequenced in a study of Ad26.COV2.S vaccination and SARS-CoV-2 variants. Treatment noted: some 19 received Ad26.COV2.S at low or high dose, single or two shots; 5 received placebo; per-sample allocation not given. Day 63 following the first vaccine or placebo injection was when the samples were taken. Wuhan-strain SARS-CoV-2 spike was expressed by the Ad26 vector that made up the vaccine. Produced via immunoSEQ multiplex PCR; TCRdb's table is partial and in-frame only. Of a few hundred thousand clones in the sample, more than 80% were seen once. Deletions cut 5 bases from V and 0 bases from J, with 10 bases between. CDR1 LGHDT and CDR2 YNNKEL come from the germline V gene (reference sequence). This CDR3 has 14 amino acids.

The receptor was derived from a person aged 18 to 59 who received the Ad26.COV2.S COVID-19 vaccine or a placebo. The gene calls are TRBV3-1 (or the pseudogene TRBV3-2) and TRBJ1-1; D ambiguous. Sequencing used peripheral blood, obtained in a trial of Ad26.COV2.S vaccine versus placebo. As DNA, the CDR3 is TGTGCCAGCAGCATTACAAGCATGAACACTGAAGCTTTCTTT. Protein: CASSITSMNTEAFF.